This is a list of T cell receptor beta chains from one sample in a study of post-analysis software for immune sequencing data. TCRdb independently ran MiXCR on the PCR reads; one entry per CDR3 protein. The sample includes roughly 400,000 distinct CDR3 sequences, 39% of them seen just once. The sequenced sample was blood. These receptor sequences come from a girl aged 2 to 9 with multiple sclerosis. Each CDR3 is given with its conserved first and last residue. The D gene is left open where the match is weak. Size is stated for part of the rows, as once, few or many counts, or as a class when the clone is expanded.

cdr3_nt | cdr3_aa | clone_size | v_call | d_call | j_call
TGTGCCAGCAGTTTCGGCAGGATAAGTTCCTACGAGCAGTACTTC | CASSFGRISSYEQYF | - | TRBV12-3/TRBV12-4 | - | TRBJ2-7
TGCAGCGTTGAAGGACTAGCGGGAGGATTATACCACGAGCAGTACTTC | CSVEGLAGGLYHEQYF | few | TRBV29-1 | TRBD2 | TRBJ2-7
TGTGCCAGCAGCTTTGCGCTGATAGGCACCGAGACCCAGTACTTC | CASSFALIGTETQYF | - | TRBV13 | - | TRBJ2-5
TGTGCCGGCAGTGAGGACAGAACCAGCTCCTACAATGAGCAGTTCTTC | CAGSEDRTSSYNEQFF | - | TRBV28 | - | TRBJ2-1
TGCGCCAGCAGTTACTCGACATACTACGAGCAGTACTTC | CASSYSTYYEQYF | - | TRBV6-2/TRBV6-3 | - | TRBJ2-7
TGCAGTGCTTGGACAGGGAAACAGCCCCAGCATTTT | CSAWTGKQPQHF | - | TRBV20-1 | TRBD1 | TRBJ1-5
TGTGCCAGCACCACAGGGATATCAGACTACGAGCAGTACTTC | CASTTGISDYEQYF | few | TRBV6-1 | - | TRBJ2-7
TGTGCCAGCAAGGGTTTTTGGAGCAATGAGCAGTTCTTC | CASKGFWSNEQFF | few | TRBV14 | - | TRBJ2-1
TGCGCCAGCAGCTTGTTCCCTCTAGCGGGGGATGAGCAGTTCTTC | CASSLFPLAGDEQFF | few | TRBV5-1 | TRBD2 | TRBJ2-1
TGCGCCAGCAGCCGAGCTTCAACAGATACGCAGTATTTT | CASSRASTDTQYF | - | TRBV5-1 | - | TRBJ2-3
TGTGCCAGCAGTTTTTTCTGGGGTAATTCACCCCTCCACTTT | CASSFFWGNSPLHF | - | TRBV12-3/TRBV12-4 | - | TRBJ1-6
TGTGCCAGCAGCTTCGGCCGGGCCTATGGCTACACCTTC | CASSFGRAYGYTF | - | TRBV7-2 | - | TRBJ1-2
TGCAGTGCTAGAGATATTGACAGGAGGAACGAGCAGTACTTC | CSARDIDRRNEQYF | - | TRBV20-1 | - | TRBJ2-7
TGTACCAGCAGCTTTCAAGGGGGATCCAATCAGCCCCAGCATTTT | CTSSFQGGSNQPQHF | - | TRBV7-8 | - | TRBJ1-5
TGTGCCAGCAGTTTATGGCACCTCCAAGATACGCAGTATTTT | CASSLWHLQDTQYF | - | TRBV28 | - | TRBJ2-3
TGCGCCAGCAGCCCTTCCCACAGCGGTCAGGGTTACGAGCAGTACTTC | CASSPSHSGQGYEQYF | - | TRBV4-1 | - | TRBJ2-7
TGCGGCGTTGGTCGGCCCGGGACCGTTTACAATGAGCAGTTCTTC | CGVGRPGTVYNEQFF | - | TRBV29-1 | - | TRBJ2-1
TGTGCCAGCAGTTACGCTAGCGGGACACGCGAGCAGTACTTC | CASSYASGTREQYF | - | TRBV6-2/TRBV6-3 | TRBD2 | TRBJ2-7
TGTGCCAGCAGGAGACAGGGTGACTATGGCTACACCTTC | CASRRQGDYGYTF | - | TRBV6-6 | TRBD1 | TRBJ1-2
TGTGCCAGCAGGGACGGACGGCTCGAGCAGTACTTC | CASRDGRLEQYF | - | TRBV5-6 | - | TRBJ2-7
TGTGCCAGCAATCCGATATCCAGCTCCTACGAGCAGTACTTC | CASNPISSSYEQYF | - | TRBV7-9 | - | TRBJ2-7
TGTGCCAGCAGTTACGACCTGGAGACCCAGTACTTC | CASSYDLETQYF | - | TRBV12-3/TRBV12-4 | - | TRBJ2-5
TGTGCCAGCAGCTGGGTTAATTCACCCCTCCACTTT | CASSWVNSPLHF | - | TRBV7-8 | - | TRBJ1-6
TGTGCCAGCAGTGCTCGGACTAGCGGGACCTACGAGCAGTACTTC | CASSARTSGTYEQYF | few | TRBV27 | TRBD2 | TRBJ2-7
TGTGCCAGCAGCTTAGGGGCCAGAGGGACTACCACAGATACGCAGTATTTT | CASSLGARGTTTDTQYF | few | TRBV7-6 | TRBD2 | TRBJ2-3
TGTGCCAGCAGCCCACTAAGTACCCAGCCCCAGCATTTT | CASSPLSTQPQHF | - | TRBV3-1 | - | TRBJ1-5
TGTGCCAGCAGTGAAGGAGGGGCAGCTGAAGCTTTCTTT | CASSEGGAAEAFF | - | TRBV6-1 | - | TRBJ1-1
TGTGCCAGCAGCCTCAGGACCGAGACGGATAATGAAAAACTGTTTTTT | CASSLRTETDNEKLFF | - | TRBV11-2 | - | TRBJ1-4
TGTGCCAGCAGACGTCACCGAGCCACTGAAGCTTTCTTT | CASRRHRATEAFF | - | TRBV28 | - | TRBJ1-1
TGTGCCAGCAGGCCATTATTTCTAGCGGGATTTATGTCCTACAATGAGCAGTTCTTC | CASRPLFLAGFMSYNEQFF | - | TRBV12-3/TRBV12-4 | TRBD2 | TRBJ2-1
TGTGCCAGCAGACAGGGATTACAGCCCCAGCATTTT | CASRQGLQPQHF | - | TRBV6-1 | - | TRBJ1-5
TGTGCCAGCAGCTTAGAGGGTTGGGATACGCAGTATTTT | CASSLEGWDTQYF | - | TRBV7-2 | - | TRBJ2-3
TGCGCCAGCAGCTATACTCCCCTTCCTACCTACGAGCAGTACTTC | CASSYTPLPTYEQYF | - | TRBV4-1 | - | TRBJ2-7
TGTGCCAGCAGTTTGAGGGGACAGTTCATAACTGGGGCCAACGTCCTGACTTTC | CASSLRGQFITGANVLTF | - | TRBV28 | TRBD1 | TRBJ2-6
TGCAGTGCTAGAAACTACACAGATACGCAGTATTTT | CSARNYTDTQYF | - | TRBV20-1 | - | TRBJ2-3
TGTGCCAGCAGCGCGGACCGGGACCGGTCCTACGAGCAGTACTTC | CASSADRDRSYEQYF | - | TRBV7-9 | - | TRBJ2-7
TGTGCCAGCAGCTTTTTCGAACAGGGTGTCGGTACTAACTATGGCTACACCTTC | CASSFFEQGVGTNYGYTF | - | TRBV5-6 | - | TRBJ1-2
TGTGCCAGCAGCGCCGGGGGACAGATCAATCAGCCCCAGCATTTT | CASSAGGQINQPQHF | - | TRBV9 | TRBD1 | TRBJ1-5
TGTGCCAGCAGCCCCAGCCCTACAACCCAGTACTTC | CASSPSPTTQYF | - | TRBV12-3/TRBV12-4 | - | TRBJ2-7
TGTGCCAGCAGTTTAACAGGGGTGGTCACAGATACGCAGTATTTT | CASSLTGVVTDTQYF | - | TRBV12-3/TRBV12-4 | TRBD1 | TRBJ2-3
TGCAGCGTCTACAACGGGGCGTATGAGACCCAGTACTTC | CSVYNGAYETQYF | - | TRBV29-1 | - | TRBJ2-5
TGTGCCAGTAGTATAGTGGCAGACGCGAACACCGGGGAGCTGTTTTTT | CASSIVADANTGELFF | - | TRBV19 | - | TRBJ2-2
TGTGCCAGCAGTTACGACACGGGACAGACCTACGAGCAGTACTTC | CASSYDTGQTYEQYF | - | TRBV6-5 | TRBD1 | TRBJ2-7
TGCAGTGCTAGTTTGTTTCCGAACACTGAAGCTTTCTTT | CSASLFPNTEAFF | few | TRBV20-1 | - | TRBJ1-1
TGTGCCAGCAGTTTCGGACAGAGTAACACTGAAGCTTTCTTT | CASSFGQSNTEAFF | - | TRBV12-3/TRBV12-4 | - | TRBJ1-1